The 9 T cell receptor beta chains listed next were all sequenced from one sample in a study of cytomegalovirus exposure and HLA in healthy donors. With 60 Vbeta and 13 Jbeta primers, the PCR was carried out. Here immunoSEQ multiplex PCR was the method, and the copy in TCRdb shows in-frame clones only, minus some. The sample carries about 150,000 clones, more than 75% recorded once. Sequenced: PBMCs. The receptor source for this set is a woman between 18 and 29 years old in good health and CMV-seronegative.

J is TRBJ2-1 and V is TRBV5-5; D remains unclear. Trimming left V 3 bases short and J 4 bases short, with 17 bases between. The CDR3 consists of 16 residues. The germline V gene has CDR1 SGHKS and CDR2 YYEKEE (reference sequence). Here the CDR3 DNA reads TGTGCCAGCAGCTCCCGCCCTAATTCTTTATACAATGAGCAGTTCTTC. Translating it yields CASSSRPNSLYNEQFF.

The V call is TRBV18, the J call TRBJ2-3; 9 bases fit TRBD2. This CDR3 contains 14 residues. Per the germline V gene, CDR1 is KGHSH and CDR2 is LQKENI. The ends lost 2 bases at V and 6 bases at J; junction bases unmatched: 3. The CDR3 region has the DNA TGTGCCAGCTCACCAGGCGGGGGGGCCGATACGCAGTATTTT. Translated, it gives CASSPGGGADTQYF.

This chain uses TRBV5-1 with TRBJ2-1; D is undetermined. The germline V gene encodes CDR1 SGHRS and CDR2 YFSETQ. The CDR3 has 13 amino acids. V lost 4 bases, J lost 7 bases, and 12 bases lay in between. The chain's CDR3 is CASSPLSRNEQFF. The CDR3 DNA is TGCGCCAGCAGCCCCCTGTCTAGGAATGAGCAGTTCTTC.

The chain has TRBV7-9 and TRBJ2-7; D perhaps matches TRBD1 (6 bases). Germline V gene data show CDR1 as SEHNR and CDR2 as FQNEAQ (reference sequence). The V end was cut by 1 base, the J end by 2 bases, with 12 bases between. CDR3 length: 15 amino acids. The DNA for the CDR3 is TGTGCCAGCAGCTTAGAAGGGGGAACCCCCTACGAGCAGTACTTC. Translating gives CASSLEGGTPYEQYF.

The chain carries TRBV19 and TRBJ2-7, with TRBD1 identical over 7 bases. V trimming: 6 bases; J trimming: 2 bases; junction bases outside the gene matches: 4. In germline, CDR1 is LNHDA, CDR2 SQIVND (reference sequence). This CDR3 contains 13 residues. The CDR3 region is CASRGQGAYEQYF. In DNA form, the CDR3 reads TGTGCCAGTAGAGGGCAGGGGGCCTACGAGCAGTACTTC.

The V gene is TRBV10-1, the J gene TRBJ2-3, with a weak D call TRBD1 (6 bases). Germline CDR1 is WNHNN and CDR2 is SYGVQD (reference sequence). V lost 0 bases, J lost 2 bases, and 12 bases lay in between. The CDR3 has 16 amino acids. The CDR3 spells CASSESGRGSTDTQYF. DNA of the CDR3: TGCGCCAGCAGTGAGTCTGGCAGGGGTTCCACAGATACGCAGTATTTT.

The chain carries TRBV5-8 and TRBJ2-3; TRBD2 might be the D (6 bases). The CDR3 has 14 amino acids. With 4 bases removed from V and 6 bases from J, the gap between germline ends came to 15 bases. CDR1 and CDR2 (germline): SGHTS, YDEGEE. The CDR3 protein is CASSLQVGSDTQYF. The CDR3 DNA is TGTGCCAGCAGCCTACAGGTCGGGAGCGATACGCAGTATTTT.

This rearrangement joins TRBV6-5 to TRBJ2-1; D gene uncertain. Germline V gene lookup returns CDR1 MNHEY and CDR2 SVGAGI. This CDR3 spans 13 amino acids. Trimming stripped 6 bases from V and 10 bases from J, with 16 bases between. This CDR3 is CASRQRESGEQFF. CDR3 bases: TGTGCCAGCAGGCAGCGAGAGTCCGGGGAGCAGTTCTTC.

The chain carries TRBV30 and TRBJ1-4; weak D call: TRBD1 (5 bases). The germline V and J ends were trimmed by 0 bases and 0 bases, with 8 bases remaining between them. Looked up from germline, CDR1 is GTSNPN and CDR2 is SVGIG (reference sequence). The CDR3 is 15 amino acids. CDR3 nucleotide sequence: TGTGCCTGGAGTGTTCGGGGGTCAACTAATGAAAAACTGTTTTTT. It specifies CAWSVRGSTNEKLFF.